These 7 T cell receptor beta chains came from one sample sequenced in a study of brain T cells in children with intractable seizures. Method: immunoSEQ multiplex PCR; TCRdb's copy keeps in-frame clones and lacks some. The sample shows around 340,000 clones, 93% of them seen only once. The time point here: blood from clinic visit 5 months post-surgery; TSC patient then seizure free. Here the sequenced sample was peripheral blood, taken more than 4 months after surgery. The receptors shown here come from a boy less than two years old with tuberous sclerosis and intractable seizures.

This clone was recorded only once. The CDR3 DNA is TGTGCCAGCAAAAGCTCCTACAATGAGCAGTTCTTC. Translating gives CASKSSYNEQFF. The chain links TRBV6-5 to TRBJ2-1, with D hard to call. Germline V gives CDR1 MNHEY, CDR2 SVGAGI. V lost 7 bases and J 0 bases, leaving 4 bases between the germline ends. The length of the CDR3 is 12 residues.

This clone was picked up one time. V is TRBV7-8 and J is TRBJ2-7, with D unclear. V was clipped by 2 bases and J by 0 bases, with 14 bases between them. The CDR3 has 16 residues. Germline lookup yields CDR1 SGHVS and CDR2 FQNEAQ. The DNA for the CDR3 is TGTGCCAGCAGCTTATCCCAGGCAACCACCTCCTACGAGCAGTACTTC. Translated: CASSLSQATTSYEQYF.

This clone was observed a handful of times. The rearrangement joins TRBV7-9 to TRBJ2-3; TRBD2 is a possible D gene (5 bases). V lost 1 base to trimming and J lost 3 bases, with 14 bases between them. Germline CDR1 is SEHNR and CDR2 is FQNEAQ (reference sequence). This CDR3 has 16 residues. The CDR3 sequence: CASSLERDQVTDTQYF. The CDR3, as DNA: TGTGCCAGCAGCTTAGAGAGGGATCAAGTAACAGATACGCAGTATTTT.

A note on this clone: This CDR3 is also generated by other DNA sequences in the sample. This sequence joins TRBV10-3 and TRBJ1-5; D gene uncertain. The CDR3 has 12 residues. From germline, CDR1 is ENHRY and CDR2 SYGVKD. Trimming left V 2 bases short and J 4 bases short, with 3 bases between. The chain's CDR3 is CAISEGNQPQHF. For the CDR3, the DNA is TGTGCCATCAGTGAGGGAAATCAGCCCCAGCATTTT.

V is TRBV11-2 and J is TRBJ2-3, with no clear D. Germline V gene data show CDR1 as SGHAT and CDR2 as FQNNGV. The CDR3 consists of 12 residues. Trimming pared 1 base from V and 6 bases from J, leaving 5 bases between. The CDR3 DNA reads as TGTGCCAGCAGCTTAGGGCTGGATACGCAGTATTTT. As protein: CASSLGLDTQYF.

This sequence joins TRBV30 and TRBJ2-7, with 10 bases aligning to TRBD2. Unmatched junction bases numbered 10, after V lost 0 bases and J lost 5 bases. The CDR3 is made up of 16 amino acids. The V gene's germline CDR1 is GTSNPN and CDR2 SVGIG (reference sequence). CDR3 in DNA: TGTGCCTGGAGTGTACCTCTAGCGGGGGACTATGACGAGCAGTACTTC. This translates into CAWSVPLAGDYDEQYF.

This clone was seen just once. The chain carries TRBV6-4 and TRBJ1-1; D gene unclear. V lost 3 bases and J 1 base, leaving 6 bases between the germline ends. CDR3 length: 13 residues. The germline gives CDR1 MRHNA, CDR2 SNTAGT. In DNA, the CDR3 is TGTGCCAGCAGTGATGCCCCGAACACTGAAGCTTTCTTT. It translates to CASSDAPNTEAFF.